The entry that follows covers one T cell receptor (beta chain) sequence. These data belong to a study of blood T cell repertoires in COVID-19. In the study overall: Donors in the United States, Italy and Spain gave samples during acute or convalescent COVID-19. PBMCs, B-cell-depleted T cells, or T cells were the source of the cDNA or gDNA that made up the material.

The ends were cut back, 7 bases at V and 4 bases at J, with 13 bases in the middle. The CDR3 has 14 amino acids. Germline-derived CDR1 and CDR2 are LNHDA and SQIVND (reference sequence). Per the study methods: Quantification of nucleated cells was approximated via reference gene primer amplification. Generated by immunoSEQ multiplex PCR, the TCRdb table keeps only in-frame clones and is missing some. From that table come the V and J calls and clone size; the DNA was used to work out D and trimming. Among about 200,000 clones listed, roughly 80% were seen once. The chain carries TRBV19 and TRBJ1-4; D gene unclear. The TCR comes from an elderly woman with acute or convalescent COVID-19. The specimen was peripheral blood. CDR3 bases: TGTGCCAGTACCTCCCCGGGTGTTAATGAAAAACTGTTTTTT. It specifies CASTSPGVNEKLFF.